These T cell receptor beta chains were read from a single sample in a study of OX40 agonist ivuxolimab in advanced cancers. The repertoire was sequenced with immunoSEQ multiplex PCR; TCRdb's copy has only in-frame clones and lacks some. Of 60,000 to 85,000 clones listed, 70% to 90% were seen once; the top ten hold less than 1%. The sequenced sample was CD4+ or CD8+ T cells sorted from blood, obtained in a trial of the OX40 agonist ivuxolimab. The receptor source for this set is an adult with an advanced solid tumor such as melanoma, head and neck, liver or kidney cancer. Each CDR3 is given with its conserved first and last residue. D genes are given only for firm matches. Clone size is given for some rows only: seen once, a few or many times, or a class if the clone is expanded.

J gene	D gene	clone size	V gene	CDR3 protein	CDR3 DNA
TRBJ2-2	TRBD2	-	TRBV28	CASSLPSGVNTGELFF	TGTGCCAGCAGTTTACCTAGCGGAGTGAACACCGGGGAGCTGTTTTTT
TRBJ2-5	-	-	TRBV9	CASSPRASPETQYF	TGTGCCAGCAGCCCCCGTGCGAGCCCGGAGACCCAGTACTTC
TRBJ1-5	-	few	TRBV2	CASILEGTGQPQHF	TGTGCCAGCATATTGGAGGGGACTGGTCAGCCCCAGCATTTT
TRBJ2-5	TRBD1	-	TRBV11-1	CASSVDRGRETQYF	TGTGCCAGCAGCGTAGACAGGGGGCGGGAGACCCAGTACTTC
TRBJ2-7	TRBD1	-	TRBV7-3	CASSRDRTYEQYF	TGTGCCAGCAGTCGGGACAGGACCTACGAGCAGTACTTC
TRBJ2-5	TRBD1	-	TRBV11-2	CASSLGWIRGRQETQYF	TGTGCCAGCAGCTTAGGGTGGATCAGGGGGCGGCAAGAGACCCAGTACTTC
TRBJ2-7	-	-	TRBV4-2	CASSQNPGALSYEQYF	TGTGCCAGCAGCCAAAATCCGGGAGCCCTCTCCTACGAGCAGTACTTC
TRBJ1-4	-	-	TRBV5-6	CASSLRGQNEKLFF	TGTGCCAGCAGCTTGAGAGGACAGAATGAAAAACTGTTTTTT
TRBJ2-3	TRBD2	-	TRBV11-3	CASSTGLAGADTQYF	TGTGCCAGCAGCACGGGACTAGCGGGAGCAGATACGCAGTATTTT
TRBJ2-7	TRBD2	-	TRBV7-8	CASSLDPGGLYEQYF	TGTGCCAGCAGCTTAGATCCGGGGGGATTATACGAGCAGTACTTC
TRBJ2-5	TRBD1	-	TRBV29-1	CSVVPGQTTQETQYF	TGCAGCGTTGTTCCGGGACAGACGACCCAAGAGACCCAGTACTTC
TRBJ1-3	-	-	TRBV7-9	CASSVRGANTIYF	TGTGCCAGCAGCGTACGGGGGGCAAACACCATATATTTT
TRBJ2-7	TRBD1	-	TRBV28	CATGTGGFGSYEQYF	TGTGCCACCGGGACAGGGGGCTTTGGCTCCTACGAGCAGTACTTC
TRBJ1-4	-	-	TRBV7-2	CASSPERSANEKLFF	TGTGCCAGCAGCCCCGAGAGGTCGGCTAATGAAAAACTGTTTTTT
TRBJ2-1	TRBD2	-	TRBV11-1	CASSLGGSHNEQFF	TGTGCCAGCAGCTTGGGGGGGAGCCACAATGAGCAGTTCTTC
TRBJ2-3	-	-	TRBV6-1	CASKERAFSTDTQYF	TGTGCCAGCAAGGAGCGGGCCTTTAGCACAGATACGCAGTATTTT
TRBJ2-1	-	-	TRBV21-1	CASSKGRQGSSYNEQFF	TGTGCCAGCAGCAAAGGTCGACAGGGAAGCTCCTACAATGAGCAGTTCTTC
TRBJ2-6	-	few	TRBV7-9	CASSTHLRANVLTF	TGTGCCAGCAGCACCCACCTTAGGGCCAACGTCCTGACTTTC
TRBJ2-1	-	-	TRBV11-3	CASSFRVANEQFF	TGTGCCAGCAGCTTCAGGGTTGCCAATGAGCAGTTCTTC
TRBJ2-5	TRBD2	-	TRBV11-2	CASSLDGLAGETQYF	TGTGCCAGCAGCTTAGATGGACTAGCGGGAGAGACCCAGTACTTC
TRBJ1-3	TRBD1	-	TRBV5-4	CASSLDRVGLGNTIYF	TGTGCCAGCAGCCTCGACAGGGTGGGGCTTGGAAACACCATATATTTT
TRBJ1-2	-	-	TRBV29-1	CSVGQTSYGYTF	TGCAGCGTCGGACAAACAAGTTATGGCTACACCTTC
TRBJ2-6	TRBD1	-	TRBV19	CASSLTGGAGANVLTF	TGTGCCAGTAGTCTAACAGGGGGCGCTGGGGCCAACGTCCTGACTTTC
TRBJ2-5	-	-	TRBV14	CASSQGYGRGGETQYF	TGTGCCAGCAGCCAAGGATACGGCCGTGGGGGAGAGACCCAGTACTTC
TRBJ2-5	TRBD2	-	TRBV28	CASSFGREFGETQYF	TGTGCCAGCAGCTTTGGGCGGGAGTTCGGAGAGACCCAGTACTTC
TRBJ1-1	TRBD1	-	TRBV16	CASRRQGNTEAFF	TGTGCCAGCAGAAGACAGGGGAACACTGAAGCTTTCTTT
TRBJ1-1	TRBD1	-	TRBV7-2	CASSLGGQGNTEAFF	TGTGCCAGCAGCTTAGGGGGACAGGGTAACACTGAAGCTTTCTTT
TRBJ2-2	-	-	TRBV6-4	CASSDSKGITGELFF	TGTGCCAGCAGTGACTCGAAGGGGATCACCGGGGAGCTGTTTTTT
TRBJ1-1	-	once	TRBV7-8	CASSLGGWGEAFF	TGTGCCAGCAGCTTAGGGGGGTGGGGTGAAGCTTTCTTT
TRBJ1-4	-	-	TRBV7-9	CASSVQGVTNEKLFF	TGTGCCAGCAGCGTTCAGGGCGTCACTAATGAAAAACTGTTTTTT
TRBJ2-7	TRBD2	-	TRBV5-1	CASSRQVSGSAQSYEQYF	TGCGCCAGCAGCCGGCAGGTTAGCGGGAGCGCACAGTCCTACGAGCAGTACTTC
TRBJ1-5	-	-	TRBV30	CAWSVGLRQPQHF	TGTGCCTGGAGTGTTGGGTTGAGGCAGCCCCAGCATTTT
TRBJ2-5	-	-	TRBV9	CASSRSGGGGETQYF	TGTGCCAGCAGCCGTAGTGGAGGGGGGGGAGAGACCCAGTACTTC
TRBJ2-1	TRBD2	-	TRBV28	CASSLGGTSDHNEQFF	TGTGCCAGCAGTTTGGGGGGGACTAGCGACCACAATGAGCAGTTCTTC
TRBJ2-4	-	-	TRBV19	CASSIPSGVKNIQYF	TGTGCCAGTAGTATTCCTTCAGGGGTCAAAAACATTCAGTACTTC